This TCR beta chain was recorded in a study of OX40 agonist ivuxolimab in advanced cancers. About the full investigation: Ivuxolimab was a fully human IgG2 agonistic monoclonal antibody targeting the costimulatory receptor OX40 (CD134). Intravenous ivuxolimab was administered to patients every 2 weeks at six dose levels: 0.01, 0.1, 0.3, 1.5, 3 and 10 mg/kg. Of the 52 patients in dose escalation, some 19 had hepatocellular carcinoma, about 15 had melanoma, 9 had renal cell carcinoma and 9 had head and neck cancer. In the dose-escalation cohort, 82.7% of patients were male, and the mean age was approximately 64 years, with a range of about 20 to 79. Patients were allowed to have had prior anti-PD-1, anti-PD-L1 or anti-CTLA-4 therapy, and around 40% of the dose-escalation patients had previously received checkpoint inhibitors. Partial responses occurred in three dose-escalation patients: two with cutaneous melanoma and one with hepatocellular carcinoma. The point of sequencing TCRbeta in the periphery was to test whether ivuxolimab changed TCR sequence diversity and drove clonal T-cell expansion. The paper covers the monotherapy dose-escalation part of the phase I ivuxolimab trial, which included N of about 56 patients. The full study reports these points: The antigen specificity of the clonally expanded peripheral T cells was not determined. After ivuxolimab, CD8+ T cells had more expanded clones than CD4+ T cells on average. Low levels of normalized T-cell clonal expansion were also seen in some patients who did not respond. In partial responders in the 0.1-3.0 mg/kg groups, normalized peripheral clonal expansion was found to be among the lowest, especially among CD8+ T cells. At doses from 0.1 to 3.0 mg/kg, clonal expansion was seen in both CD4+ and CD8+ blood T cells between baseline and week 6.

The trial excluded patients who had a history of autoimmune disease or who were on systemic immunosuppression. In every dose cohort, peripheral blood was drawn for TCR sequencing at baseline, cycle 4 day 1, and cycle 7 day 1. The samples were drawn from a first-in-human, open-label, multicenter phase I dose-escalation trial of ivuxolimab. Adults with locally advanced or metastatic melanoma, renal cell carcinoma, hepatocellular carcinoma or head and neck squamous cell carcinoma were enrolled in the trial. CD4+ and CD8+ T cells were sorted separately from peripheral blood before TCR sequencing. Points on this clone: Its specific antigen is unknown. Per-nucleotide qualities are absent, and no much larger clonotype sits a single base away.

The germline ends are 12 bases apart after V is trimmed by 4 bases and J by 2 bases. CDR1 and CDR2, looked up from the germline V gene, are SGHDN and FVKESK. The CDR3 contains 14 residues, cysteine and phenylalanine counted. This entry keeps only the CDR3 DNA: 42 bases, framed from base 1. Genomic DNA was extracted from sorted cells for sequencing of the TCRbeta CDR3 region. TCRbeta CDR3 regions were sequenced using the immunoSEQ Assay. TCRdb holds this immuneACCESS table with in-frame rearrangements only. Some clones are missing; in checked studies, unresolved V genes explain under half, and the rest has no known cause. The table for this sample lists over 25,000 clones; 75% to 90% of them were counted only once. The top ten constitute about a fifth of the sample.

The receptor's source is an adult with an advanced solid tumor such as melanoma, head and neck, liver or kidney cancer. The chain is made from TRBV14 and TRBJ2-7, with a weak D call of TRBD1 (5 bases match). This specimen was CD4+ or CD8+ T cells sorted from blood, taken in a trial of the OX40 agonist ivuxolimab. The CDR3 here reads CASSPHQGTYEQYF. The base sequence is TGTGCCAGCAGCCCCCACCAGGGCACCTACGAGCAGTACTTC.